The next 20 T cell receptor beta chains were all read from a single sample in a study of blood T cell repertoires in COVID-19. Profiling relied on immunoSEQ multiplex PCR, and the TCRdb table lists in-frame clones only, not all of them. Of under 90,000 clones in the sample, around three quarters were seen once. Sequenced: peripheral blood. The receptors derive from a man aged 45-60 years with active or convalescent COVID-19.

The chain employs TRBV3-1 (or the pseudogene TRBV3-2) and TRBJ1-2, with D tentatively TRBD1 (5 bases). Per germline, CDR1 LGHDT and CDR2 YNNKEL (reference sequence). The CDR3 loop spans 14 amino acids. The V gene lost 0 bases and the J gene lost 8 bases, with 13 bases spanning the gap. CDR3 sequence reads: CASSQDWKGEGYTF. DNA of the CDR3: TGTGCCAGCAGCCAAGATTGGAAAGGGGAAGGCTACACCTTC.

A few counts support this clone. The genes are TRBV3-1 (or the pseudogene TRBV3-2) and TRBJ1-2; no firm D call. This CDR3 is 10 amino acids long. Germline values: CDR1 LGHDT, CDR2 YNNKEL (reference sequence). The V and J ends lost 9 bases and 4 bases respectively, with 6 bases between them. The CDR3 spells CASRSYGYTF. CDR3 coding DNA: TGTGCCAGTCGGTCCTATGGCTACACCTTC.

With regard to this clone: Other DNA sequences in this specimen translate into the identical CDR3. The chain couples TRBV28 to TRBJ1-2; no clear D. There are 14 residues in the CDR3. The V end lost 6 bases, the J end lost 0 bases, and 11 bases lay between the germline ends. The germline CDR1 and CDR2 sequences are MDHEN and SYDVKM. The CDR3 DNA follows: TGTGCCAGCAGCACGGGGTCAGCTAACTATGGCTACACCTTC. Encoded protein: CASSTGSANYGYTF.

The genes are TRBV10-3 and TRBJ1-5; 8 nucleotides line up with TRBD1. Germline V gives CDR1 ENHRY, CDR2 SYGVKD. The CDR3 contains 13 residues. The trim removed 6 bases at V and 8 bases at J, leaving 6 bases unmatched. The CDR3, as DNA: TGTGCCATCAGAGCAGGGGGCACGGAGCCCCAGCATTTT. Its protein is CAIRAGGTEPQHF.

J is TRBJ1-5 and V is TRBV4-2; D is uncertain. The CDR3 consists of 18 residues. Trimming took off 0 bases at V and 4 bases at J, with 19 bases between the two ends. Germline V lookup: CDR1 LGHNA, CDR2 YNFKEQ. The CDR3 DNA sequence: TGTGCCAGCAGCCAAGAGAGAAGTTCGCAGACTCAAAATCAGCCCCAGCATTTT. Its protein is CASSQERSSQTQNQPQHF.

This clone was picked up a small number of times. The chain has TRBV5-1 and TRBJ1-1; D call uncertain. The CDR3 has 14 amino acids. The V and J ends lost 1 base and 1 base respectively, with 8 bases between them. Germline CDR1 is SGHRS and CDR2 is YFSETQ. CDR3: CASSLRQENTEAFF. CDR3 nucleotide sequence: TGCGCCAGCAGCTTGAGGCAGGAGAACACTGAAGCTTTCTTT.

V is TRBV19 and J is TRBJ2-1, with 7 bases fitting TRBD1. The CDR3 runs to 13 residues. Germline CDR1 reads LNHDA; CDR2 reads SQIVND (reference sequence). Unmatched junction bases numbered 5, after V lost 5 bases and J lost 7 bases. Here the CDR3 reads CASSPSTGNEQFF. The CDR3 DNA reads TGTGCCAGTAGTCCATCGACAGGGAATGAGCAGTTCTTC.

The rearrangement uses TRBV7-8 and TRBJ1-6; D not resolved. Trimming stripped 3 bases from V and 0 bases from J, with 15 bases between. The CDR3 contains 18 residues. Germline V gene lookup returns CDR1 SGHVS and CDR2 FQNEAQ. The CDR3: CASSFPGSPSSYNSPLHF. The CDR3 nucleotides read TGTGCCAGCAGCTTCCCTGGTTCTCCGAGCTCCTATAATTCACCCCTCCACTTT. The whole variable domain, remainder taken from reference TRBV7-8 and TRBJ1-6, is GAGVSQSPRYKVAKRGQDVALRCDPISGHVSLFWYQQALGQGPEFLTYFQNEAQLDKSGLPSDRFFAERPEGSVSTLKIQRTQQEDSAVYLCASSFPGSPSSYNSPLHFGNGTRLTVT.

The CDR3 loop is CASSSSLSGGRETQYF. The CDR3 nucleotides read TGTGCCAGCAGCTCTTCACTTAGCGGGGGCAGAGAGACCCAGTACTTC. The chain recombines TRBV9 with TRBJ2-5, with TRBD2 matching 9 bases. V shed 4 bases, J shed 4 bases, and the junction held 11 bases outside the gene matches. There are 16 residues in the CDR3. Looked up from germline, CDR1 is SGDLS and CDR2 is YYNGEE.

CDR3 nucleotides: TGTGCCAGCAGCTTAACGAGGACAGGAAAAGCTGAAGCTTTCTTT. This sequence encodes CASSLTRTGKAEAFF. The chain recombines TRBV7-3 with TRBJ1-1, with 7 nucleotides matching TRBD1. Germline CDR1 SGHTA, CDR2 FQGTGA. V was pared by 0 bases and J by 6 bases, with 7 bases of the junction left unmatched. The CDR3 loop spans 15 amino acids.

The sample holds many counts of this clone. The chain couples TRBV7-8 to TRBJ1-5, with D tentatively TRBD1 (5 bases). The V end lost 4 bases, the J end lost 7 bases, and 20 bases lay between the germline ends. Germline values: CDR1 SGHVS, CDR2 FQNEAQ. The length of the CDR3 is 16 residues. This chain's CDR3 is CASSSKGNLIGQPQHF. CDR3 nucleotide sequence: TGTGCCAGCAGCTCGAAGGGGAACCTGATTGGGCAGCCCCAGCATTTT. Full variable domain (remainder filled in from reference TRBV7-8 and TRBJ1-5): GAGVSQSPRYKVAKRGQDVALRCDPISGHVSLFWYQQALGQGPEFLTYFQNEAQLDKSGLPSDRFFAERPEGSVSTLKIQRTQQEDSAVYLCASSSKGNLIGQPQHFGDGTRLSIL.

This sequence joins TRBV6-5 and TRBJ2-5, with D perhaps TRBD2 (5 bases). The CDR3 totals 12 residues. Deletions cut 7 bases from V and 4 bases from J, with 10 bases between. The V gene's germline CDR1 is MNHEY and CDR2 SVGAGI. This CDR3 is CASKLDTETQYF. In DNA, the CDR3 is TGTGCCAGCAAACTAGACACAGAGACCCAGTACTTC.

The chain links TRBV24-1 to TRBJ2-2; D is possibly TRBD1 (6 bases). The ends were cut back, 6 bases at V and 4 bases at J, with 14 bases in the middle. This CDR3 has 15 amino acids. Germline assignment: CDR1 KGHDR and CDR2 SFDVKD. In DNA form, the CDR3 reads TGTGCCACCAGTTGGCGTCAGGGGACCACCGGGGAGCTGTTTTTT. Protein sequence: CATSWRQGTTGELFF.

The CDR3 here is CASTMTGFTEAFF. DNA of the CDR3: TGTGCCAGCACCATGACAGGGTTCACTGAAGCTTTCTTT. The V and J genes are TRBV6-5 and TRBJ1-1; 7 bases line up with TRBD1. Germline CDR1 is MNHEY and CDR2 is SVGAGI. The CDR3 covers 13 residues. V shed 7 bases, J shed 4 bases, and the junction held 6 bases outside the gene matches.

The sample holds a few counts of this clone. The chain carries TRBV19 and TRBJ1-1; the D gene is possibly TRBD1 (5 bases). The length of the CDR3 is 14 residues. The V gene's germline CDR1 is LNHDA and CDR2 SQIVND (reference sequence). V dropped 7 bases and J dropped 3 bases, with 15 bases sitting between them. In nucleotides, the CDR3 is TGTGCCAGTACCTTCTTAGGGGAGGACACTGAAGCTTTCTTT. It yields the protein CASTFLGEDTEAFF.

The chain combines TRBV28 with TRBJ1-2; perhaps TRBD1 as D (6 bases). The CDR3 extends over 15 amino acids. Trimming took 4 bases from V and 3 from J, leaving 15 bases between them. CDR1 is MDHEN, CDR2 SYDVKM, per germline. The CDR3 region has the DNA TGTGCCAGCAGTTCTCACAGGGTGATAGACTATGGCTACACCTTC. Protein sequence: CASSSHRVIDYGYTF.

DNA of the CDR3: TGCGCCAGCAGCCAAGATGGCGGGGGGGGAATCACAGATACGCAGTATTTT. It codes for CASSQDGGGGITDTQYF. The chain is built from TRBV4-1 and TRBJ2-3, with TRBD2 identical over 9 bases. Trimming cost V 0 bases and J 2 bases; bases outside gene matches: 6. Looked up from germline, CDR1 is MGHRA and CDR2 is YSYEKL. The CDR3 is 17 amino acids.

The chain has TRBV7-3 and TRBJ2-2; tentative D call: TRBD1 (6 bases). The germline V gene has CDR1 SGHTA and CDR2 FQGTGA. The CDR3 consists of 14 residues. V lost 5 bases and J lost 5, with 12 bases in between. In DNA form, the CDR3 reads TGTGCCAGCAGCCCCGGACAGTCAACCGGGGAGCTGTTTTTT. As protein: CASSPGQSTGELFF.

The V gene is TRBV24-1, the J gene TRBJ2-1; D is possibly TRBD2 (5 bases). Trimming stripped 4 bases from V and 7 bases from J, with 7 bases between. The CDR3 loop spans 12 amino acids. The germline gives CDR1 KGHDR, CDR2 SFDVKD. The CDR3 DNA sequence: TGTGCCACCAGTGACGGGGAAAATGAGCAGTTCTTC. This encodes CATSDGENEQFF.

The chain uses TRBV27 and TRBJ2-4; D might be TRBD1 (5 bases). The CDR3 spans 14 residues. CDR1 is MNHEY, CDR2 SMNVEV, per germline (reference sequence). V was cut by 2 bases and J by 6 bases, with 11 bases left in between. The CDR3 DNA is TGTGCCAGCAGTTTACAGGGCGCTGGAAACATTCAGTACTTC. This gives the protein CASSLQGAGNIQYF.